The 20 T cell receptor beta chains listed next were all sequenced from one sample in a study of shared clonotypes between healthy human individuals. Profiled with immunoSEQ multiplex PCR; TCRdb holds only in-frame clones, not every one. The data hold millions of clones, with more than 85% observed a single time. The specimen was naive CD4+ T cells from PBMCs. This sample's subset: CD45RA+ positively selected. These receptors were collected from a man between 18 and 35 years old in good health. Some clones in this sample may be carry-over from other donors' samples.

This rearrangement joins TRBV9 to TRBJ2-3, with 9 bases fitting TRBD2. This CDR3 is 16 amino acids long. Germline CDR1 reads SGDLS; CDR2 reads YYNGEE. The V segment lost 4 bases and the J segment 3 bases; nucleotides outside the gene matches: 9. The DNA for the CDR3 is TGTGCCAGCAGCCTCAGAGCGGGAGGAGAAACAGATACGCAGTATTTT. Translated, it gives CASSLRAGGETDTQYF. Looking up the rest from reference TRBV9 and TRBJ2-3 gives the full variable domain: DSGVTQTPKHLITATGQRVTLRCSPRSGDLSVYWYQQSLDQGLQFLIQYYNGEERAKGNILERFSAQQFPDLHSELNLSSLELGDSALYFCASSLRAGGETDTQYFGPGTRLTVL.

CDR3 sequence reads: CASSLAGLGANVLTF. In nucleotides, the CDR3 is TGTGCCAGCAGCTTAGCAGGGCTTGGGGCCAACGTCCTGACTTTC. This chain connects TRBV7-2 to TRBJ2-6; unclear D gene. CDR1 and CDR2 (germline): SGHTA, FQGNSA. CDR3 size: 15 residues. Trimming pared 0 bases from V and 3 bases from J, leaving 6 bases between. Full variable domain (rest looked up from reference TRBV7-2 and TRBJ2-6): GAGVSQSPSNKVTEKGKDVELRCDPISGHTALYWYRQSLGQGLEFLIYFQGNSAPDKSGLPSDRFSAERTGGSVSTLTIQRTQQEDSAVYLCASSLAGLGANVLTFGAGSRLTVL.

A single count supports this clone. The chain employs TRBV7-9 and TRBJ2-7; TRBD2 matches at 11 bases. This CDR3 spans 16 amino acids. V trimming: 1 base; J trimming: 7 bases; junction bases outside the gene matches: 9. Per the germline V gene, CDR1 is SEHNR and CDR2 is FQNEAQ (reference sequence). The CDR3 bases are TGTGCCAGCAGCTTAGTCGGACTAGCGGGTGTTCTGGAGCAGTACTTC. Translating it yields CASSLVGLAGVLEQYF. Supplemented by reference TRBV7-9 and TRBJ2-7, the full variable domain reads DTGVSQNPRHKITKRGQNVTFRCDPISEHNRLYWYRQTLGQGPEFLTYFQNEAQLEKSRLLSDRFSAERPKGSFSTLEIQRTEQGDSAMYLCASSLVGLAGVLEQYFGPGTRLTVT.

The rearrangement links TRBV4-1 to TRBJ2-7; TRBD1 agrees at 7 bases. Germline CDR1 reads MGHRA; CDR2 reads YSYEKL. The length of the CDR3 is 18 residues. Losses at the gene ends were 3 bases for V and 2 bases for J; bases not matched to a gene: 16. CDR3 protein: CASSQGPRDGQETYEQYF. The CDR3 bases are TGCGCCAGCAGCCAGGGACCTCGGGATGGACAGGAAACCTACGAGCAGTACTTC.

V gene TRBV30 combines with J gene TRBJ2-3, with 7 bases identical to TRBD1. With V trimmed by 5 bases and J by 7 bases, 9 bases remained unmatched. Looked up from germline, CDR1 is GTSNPN and CDR2 is SVGIG (reference sequence). The CDR3 sequence is 13 residues long. The CDR3 bases are TGTGCCTGGGAGACAGGGATCGCGTATACGCAGTATTTT. It codes for CAWETGIAYTQYF.

This chain uses TRBV28 with TRBJ2-1; no definite D call. Germline V gene sequence: CDR1 MDHEN, CDR2 SYDVKM. The CDR3 sequence is 12 residues long. V lost 4 bases and J 16 bases, leaving 17 bases between the germline ends. The CDR3 reads CASSSRVVGYFF. As DNA, the CDR3 is TGTGCCAGCAGTTCCCGGGTAGTCGGGTATTTCTTC.

The chain combines TRBV28 with TRBJ1-5, with TRBD1 as a possible D gene (6 bases). Germline V gives CDR1 MDHEN, CDR2 SYDVKM. V was cut by 7 bases and J by 7 bases, with 17 bases left in between. The CDR3 consists of 14 residues. The CDR3 sequence: CASITGGARQPQHF. Written as DNA, the CDR3 is TGTGCCAGCATTACCGGGGGGGCGCGACAGCCCCAGCATTTT.

This clone has just one count. This chain uses TRBV9 with TRBJ1-4, with no clear D. Trimming took 2 bases from V and 0 from J, leaving 11 bases between them. The germline V gene encodes CDR1 SGDLS and CDR2 YYNGEE. The CDR3 spans 16 residues. The CDR3 here is CASSVGGMATNEKLFF. CDR3 DNA: TGTGCCAGCAGCGTCGGTGGGATGGCAACTAATGAAAAACTGTTTTTT.

V usage is TRBV4-1 and J usage is TRBJ1-4, with 8 bases fitting TRBD1. The CDR3 consists of 16 residues. Germline assignment: CDR1 MGHRA and CDR2 YSYEKL. The V and J ends lost 4 bases and 8 bases, in that order; junction bases with no gene match: 12. The CDR3 spells CASSLTGGQGGEKLFF. DNA of the CDR3: TGCGCCAGCAGCCTAACAGGGGGGCAGGGTGGAGAAAAACTGTTTTTT.

V gene TRBV18 combines with J gene TRBJ1-3; 8 nucleotides agree with TRBD1. Germline V gene lookup returns CDR1 KGHSH and CDR2 LQKENI. The CDR3 is 16 residues long. J was trimmed by 4 bases and V by 2 bases; bases with no gene match: 7. CDR3 nucleotide sequence: TGTGCCAGCTCACCAAGGCCGGACAGGGTGGGAAACACCATATATTTT. It translates to CASSPRPDRVGNTIYF. The whole variable domain, filled in from reference TRBV18 and TRBJ1-3, reads NAGVMQNPRHLVRRRGQEARLRCSPMKGHSHVYWYRQLPEEGLKFMVYLQKENIIDESGMPKERFSAEFPKEGPSILRIQQVVRGDSAAYFCASSPRPDRVGNTIYFGEGSWLTVV.

On this clone: This sample includes further DNA sequences coding for the same CDR3. This sequence joins TRBV9 and TRBJ2-2; possible D gene TRBD2, 5 bases. Germline-derived CDR1 and CDR2 are SGDLS and YYNGEE. Trimming shortened V by 0 bases and J by 6 bases, and 9 bases separated the two germline ends. The CDR3 is made up of 14 amino acids. CDR3 region: CASSVATGAGELFF. CDR3 nucleotide sequence: TGTGCCAGCAGCGTAGCTACCGGGGCCGGGGAGCTGTTTTTT. Variable domain in full (rest from reference TRBV9 and TRBJ2-2): DSGVTQTPKHLITATGQRVTLRCSPRSGDLSVYWYQQSLDQGLQFLIQYYNGEERAKGNILERFSAQQFPDLHSELNLSSLELGDSALYFCASSVATGAGELFFGEGSRLTVL.

With respect to this clone: The same CDR3 is also encoded by other DNA sequences in this sample. V and J are TRBV5-1 and TRBJ2-5; 11 nucleotides match TRBD2. CDR3 size: 14 residues. Germline-derived CDR1 and CDR2 are SGHRS and YFSETQ. J was trimmed by 5 bases and V by 4 bases; bases with no gene match: 4. The CDR3 nucleotides are TGCGCCAGCAGCCGGACTAGCGGGCGGGAGACCCAGTACTTC. It is translated as CASSRTSGRETQYF.

V is TRBV4-1 and J is TRBJ1-2, with 7 bases lining up with TRBD1. This CDR3 has 15 residues. The V segment lost 6 bases and the J segment 8 bases; nucleotides outside the gene matches: 15. Germline V gene sequence: CDR1 MGHRA, CDR2 YSYEKL. CDR3 region: CASRVGTARTRGYTF. The CDR3 DNA sequence: TGCGCCAGCAGGGTAGGGACAGCCCGAACCCGGGGCTACACCTTC.

The chain joins TRBV7-8 to TRBJ2-2, with TRBD2 matching 16 bases. V lost 3 bases and J lost 6; bases outside the gene matches: 7. Per the germline V gene, CDR1 is SGHVS and CDR2 is FQNEAQ. The CDR3 covers 18 residues. The DNA of the CDR3 is TGTGCCAGCAGCTTGCAGGGACTAGCGGGAGGGCGGGCCGGGGAGCTGTTTTTT. Protein sequence: CASSLQGLAGGRAGELFF.

The chain is built from TRBV6-1 and TRBJ1-5, with 9 bases matching TRBD1. This CDR3 is 15 amino acids long. Trimming at V came to 5 bases and at J to 6 bases, leaving 8 bases not matched to a gene. CDR1 is MNHNS, CDR2 SASEGT, per germline. CDR3 protein: CASSTTGGPGQPQHF. In DNA, the CDR3 is TGTGCCAGCAGTACCACAGGGGGCCCGGGTCAGCCCCAGCATTTT.

This chain joins TRBV11-3 and TRBJ2-2, with 14 bases that match TRBD2. Germline-derived CDR1 and CDR2 are SGHNT and YENEEA. With V trimmed by 5 bases and J by 5 bases, 10 bases remained unmatched. The length of the CDR3 is 18 residues. The CDR3 loop reads CASSPGLAGEVWTGELFF. The CDR3 DNA follows: TGTGCCAGCAGCCCGGGACTAGCGGGAGAAGTTTGGACCGGGGAGCTGTTTTTT.

The chain is built from TRBV7-9 and TRBJ1-2; no clear D. Trimming removed 5 bases at V and 8 bases at J, with 12 bases between. This CDR3 has 12 residues. Germline CDR1 SEHNR, CDR2 FQNEAQ (reference sequence). CDR3 DNA: TGTGCCAGCAGCCAAGGAATGGGGGGCTACACCTTC. Protein sequence: CASSQGMGGYTF.

V gene TRBV6-4 combines with J gene TRBJ2-7; 9 nucleotides line up with TRBD2. The V gene end was trimmed by 3 bases and the J gene end by 6 bases; junction bases not matched to a gene: 3. This CDR3 has 13 amino acids. In germline, CDR1 is MRHNA, CDR2 SNTAGT. CDR3 bases: TGTGCCAGCAGTGAGCGGGAGGGCCTCGAGCAGTACTTC. Protein product: CASSEREGLEQYF.

Comment on this clone: Other DNA sequences in this sample translate to the same CDR3. V gene TRBV7-9 combines with J gene TRBJ1-2; no definite D call. From germline, CDR1 is SEHNR and CDR2 FQNEAQ (reference sequence). The CDR3 has 13 residues. V gave up 4 bases and J gave up 0 bases, with 6 bases separating them. The CDR3 here is CASSSTSNYGYTF. The CDR3 region has the DNA TGTGCCAGCAGCTCGACTTCTAACTATGGCTACACCTTC. Based on the CDR3 plus reference TRBV7-9 and TRBJ1-2, the full variable domain is DTGVSQNPRHKITKRGQNVTFRCDPISEHNRLYWYRQTLGQGPEFLTYFQNEAQLEKSRLLSDRFSAERPKGSFSTLEIQRTEQGDSAMYLCASSSTSNYGYTFGSGTRLTVV.

The chain links TRBV2 to TRBJ1-5; the match to TRBD1 covers 10 bases. The junction had 8 bases not matched to a gene; V was cut back by 6 bases and J by 6 bases. Germline loops: CDR1 SNHLY, CDR2 FYNNEI. The CDR3 consists of 15 residues. The CDR3 nucleotides are TGTGCCAGCAGGGACAGGGGGGGAAGTTCTCAGCCCCAGCATTTT. Protein: CASRDRGGSSQPQHF.